This T cell receptor (beta chain) was sequenced during a study of cytomegalovirus exposure and HLA in healthy donors. It was with 60 Vbeta and 13 Jbeta primers that the PCR ran. The data were produced by immunoSEQ multiplex PCR, yet TCRdb's version contains in-frame clones alone and is incomplete. The sample has about 120,000 clones; under 80% are singletons. This CDR3 has 16 residues. Per the germline V gene, CDR1 is SGHAT and CDR2 is FQDESV (reference sequence). V gave up 8 bases and J gave up 0 bases, with 19 bases separating them. Overall study results and limits: The classifier, whose performance was assessed in both the original and validation cohorts, reportedly diagnosed cytomegalovirus status with high specificity and sensitivity.

The donors, nominally healthy at sampling, likely had unrecorded immune exposures. Notes on this clone: Its antigen is still unknown.

This TCR derives from a man aged 55 to 70 in good health and CMV-seropositive. The V and J genes are TRBV11-1 and TRBJ1-1; D is perhaps TRBD1 (5 bases). The specimen sequenced was PBMCs. CDR3 loop: CASSFGGRGLNTEAFF. CDR3 sequence (DNA): TGTGCCAGCTCCTTCGGGGGAAGAGGTCTGAACACTGAAGCTTTCTTT.